A selection of T cell receptor beta chains follows, all from one sample in a study of cytotoxic CD8 clonotypes in ibrutinib-treated CLL. Clones were read by immunoSEQ multiplex PCR, and TCRdb kept only the in-frame ones, dropping some. The sample lists around 310,000 clones; roughly 79% were seen once. This specimen consisted of PBMCs, obtained before ibrutinib treatment. All receptors derive from a human donor with chronic lymphocytic leukemia. Each CDR3 is given with its conserved first and last residue. The D gene is left open where the match is weak. Expanded clones are given a class, and other clones once, few, many or no size at all.

j_call | v_call | d_call | clone_size | cdr3_aa | cdr3_nt
TRBJ2-7 | TRBV27 | . | . | CASSQGRESSYEQYF | TGTGCCAGCTCCCAGGGGCGGGAGAGCTCCTACGAGCAGTACTTC
TRBJ2-1 | TRBV29-1 | TRBD2 | . | CSVVLAGVSYNEQFF | TGCAGCGTTGTACTAGCGGGAGTCTCCTACAATGAGCAGTTCTTC
TRBJ2-5 | TRBV5-4 | TRBD2 | . | CASKLAGGLGETQYF | TGTGCCAGCAAACTAGCGGGAGGGCTCGGTGAGACCCAGTACTTC
TRBJ1-2 | TRBV5-1 | . | . | CASSSTGSLGYTF | TGCGCCAGCAGCTCCACAGGGAGTCTAGGCTACACCTTC
TRBJ2-4 | TRBV6-5 | TRBD1 | once | CASSLIDRVDIQYF | TGTGCCAGCAGTTTAATTGACAGGGTGGACATTCAGTACTTC
TRBJ1-2 | TRBV4-3 | . | . | CASSQEGVAGTYGYTF | TGCGCCAGCAGCCAAGAAGGGGTCGCAGGGACCTATGGCTACACCTTC
TRBJ1-1 | TRBV25-1 | . | . | CASRMVGIDTEAFF | TGTGCCAGCAGGATGGTTGGGATAGACACTGAAGCTTTCTTT
TRBJ1-2 | TRBV14 | . | . | CASSPDSFLYGYTF | TGTGCCAGCAGCCCCGACAGCTTTCTCTATGGCTACACCTTC
TRBJ1-5 | TRBV7-2 | TRBD1 | . | CASSLAPTGGLPQHF | TGTGCCAGCAGCTTAGCGCCGACAGGGGGGTTGCCCCAGCATTTT
TRBJ1-2 | TRBV11-2 | . | . | CASSLVAASYGYTF | TGTGCCAGCAGCTTAGTCGCAGCCTCCTATGGCTACACCTTC
TRBJ1-2 | TRBV10-3 | . | . | CAISDTTNYGYTF | TGTGCCATCAGTGACACGACTAACTATGGCTACACCTTC
TRBJ1-1 | TRBV5-4 | . | . | CASSPRGKNTEAFF | TGTGCCAGCAGCCCCCGGGGAAAGAACACTGAAGCTTTCTTT
TRBJ1-2 | TRBV28 | . | few | CAASGAQNGYTF | TGTGCCGCAAGCGGAGCCCAAAATGGCTACACCTTC
TRBJ2-5 | TRBV5-1 | . | . | CASSLRVETQYF | TGCGCCAGCAGCTTGAGGGTTGAGACCCAGTACTTC
TRBJ2-5 | TRBV7-2 | . | . | CASRMTGSQETQYF | TGTGCCAGCAGAATGACGGGAAGCCAAGAGACCCAGTACTTC
TRBJ2-5 | TRBV7-7 | TRBD1 | . | CASSSDAYFGTGHQETQYF | TGTGCCAGCAGCTCTGATGCGTACTTCGGGACAGGCCACCAAGAGACCCAGTACTTC
TRBJ2-1 | TRBV5-1 | . | few | CASSYSTGDEYNEQFF | TGCGCCAGCAGTTATTCCACGGGAGACGAATACAATGAGCAGTTCTTC
TRBJ1-4 | TRBV5-1 | . | . | CASSFSSNEKLFF | TGCGCCAGCAGCTTTTCCAGTAATGAAAAACTGTTTTTT
TRBJ2-7 | TRBV2 | . | once | CASSKYSYEQYF | TGTGCCAGCAGTAAATATAGCTACGAGCAGTACTTC
TRBJ1-2 | TRBV28 | . | . | CASTPGSPRGYTF | TGTGCCAGCACCCCTGGATCCCCCCGGGGCTACACCTTC
TRBJ2-1 | TRBV15 | . | . | CATALTSSYNEQFF | TGTGCCACAGCACTCACAAGCTCCTACAATGAGCAGTTCTTC
TRBJ1-1 | TRBV30 | . | . | CAWSRGTRNTEAFF | TGTGCCTGGAGTCGAGGGACAAGGAACACTGAAGCTTTCTTT
TRBJ2-7 | TRBV5-4 | . | . | CASSLERSYEQYF | TGTGCCAGCAGCTTGGAACGGTCATACGAGCAGTACTTC
TRBJ2-3 | TRBV7-2 | TRBD2 | . | CASSWSPSGSRNTQYF | TGTGCCAGCAGCTGGAGCCCCAGCGGGAGTCGTAATACGCAGTATTTT
TRBJ1-5 | TRBV15 | . | once | CATSRDRRGGQPQHF | TGTGCCACCAGCAGAGATCGACGTGGGGGTCAGCCCCAGCATTTT
TRBJ1-2 | TRBV7-6 | TRBD1 | . | CASSPGTGNNYGYTF | TGTGCCAGCAGCCCAGGGACAGGGAATAACTATGGCTACACCTTC
TRBJ2-5 | TRBV7-7 | TRBD2 | . | CASSAGTSGLETQYF | TGTGCCAGCAGCGCAGGGACTAGCGGGTTAGAGACCCAGTACTTC
TRBJ1-1 | TRBV30 | TRBD1 | . | CAWSQDRALNTEAFF | TGTGCCTGGAGTCAGGACAGGGCACTGAACACTGAAGCTTTCTTT
TRBJ2-5 | TRBV7-9 | . | . | CASSLFFGQETQYF | TGTGCCAGCAGCTTATTCTTTGGCCAAGAGACCCAGTACTTC
TRBJ2-4 | TRBV7-2 | TRBD2 | few | CASRLSGGNIQYF | TGTGCCAGCAGACTTAGCGGGGGGAACATTCAGTACTTC
TRBJ1-5 | TRBV28 | TRBD1 | . | CASSTDRSYQPQHF | TGTGCCAGCAGCACGGACAGGTCTTATCAGCCCCAGCATTTT
TRBJ2-2 | TRBV27 | . | . | CASRTQSIGGRELFF | TGTGCCAGCAGAACTCAAAGCATAGGCGGGAGGGAGCTGTTTTTT
TRBJ1-3 | TRBV6-5 | TRBD1 | . | CASSSRQGLGNTIYF | TGTGCCAGCAGTTCAAGACAGGGACTTGGAAACACCATATATTTT
TRBJ1-5 | TRBV10-3 | . | . | CAISESGGNQPQHF | TGTGCCATCAGTGAGTCGGGTGGGAATCAGCCCCAGCATTTT
TRBJ2-7 | TRBV28 | . | . | CASSFARYYEQYF | TGTGCCAGCAGTTTCGCCAGATACTACGAGCAGTACTTC
TRBJ1-2 | TRBV28 | TRBD1 | . | CASSSGQGDGYTF | TGTGCCAGCAGTTCGGGACAGGGGGATGGCTACACCTTC
TRBJ1-1 | TRBV30 | . | few | CAWRDSVNTEAFF | TGTGCCTGGAGGGACAGCGTGAACACTGAAGCTTTCTTT
TRBJ2-3 | TRBV9 | TRBD2 | . | CASSLGLAGATDTQYF | TGTGCCAGCAGCTTGGGACTAGCGGGAGCCACAGATACGCAGTATTTT
TRBJ2-1 | TRBV27 | . | . | CASSRISGWALGAYNEQFF | TGTGCCAGCAGTCGAATATCGGGATGGGCTCTCGGGGCCTACAATGAGCAGTTCTTC
TRBJ2-3 | TRBV5-6 | TRBD2 | . | CASSLGLGGFGTDTQYF | TGTGCCAGCAGCCTGGGACTAGGAGGGTTCGGAACAGATACGCAGTATTTT
TRBJ2-1 | TRBV2 | TRBD2 | . | CASSLAGGPYNEQFF | TGTGCCAGCAGTCTAGCGGGAGGGCCTTACAATGAGCAGTTCTTC
TRBJ2-2 | TRBV14 | . | . | CASSQLTSGTYYTGELFF | TGTGCCAGCAGCCAACTCACCTCCGGGACTTACTACACCGGGGAGCTGTTTTTT
TRBJ1-2 | TRBV2 | . | few | CASSEDGEYGYTF | TGTGCCAGCAGCGAAGACGGGGAATATGGCTACACCTTC
TRBJ2-1 | TRBV27 | . | . | CASSPRVVGEQFF | TGTGCCAGCAGTCCCAGAGTAGTCGGTGAGCAGTTCTTC
TRBJ2-1 | TRBV7-3 | . | . | CASSNFSSLYNEQFF | TGTGCCAGCAGTAATTTCTCATCCCTATACAATGAGCAGTTCTTC
TRBJ1-4 | TRBV19 | . | once | CASSDRAGANEKLFF | TGTGCCAGTAGCGACCGGGCCGGGGCTAATGAAAAACTGTTTTTT
TRBJ2-4 | TRBV30 | TRBD2 | few | CAWSVGLAGGTKNIQYF | TGTGCCTGGAGTGTGGGGCTAGCGGGAGGTACCAAAAACATTCAGTACTTC
TRBJ1-2 | TRBV25-1 | . | . | CASSDNRAYGYTF | TGTGCCAGCAGTGATAATCGGGCGTATGGCTACACCTTC
TRBJ1-3 | TRBV2 | . | . | CASSEGGRLPGNTIYF | TGTGCCAGCAGTGAAGGTGGGCGTCTACCTGGAAACACCATATATTTT